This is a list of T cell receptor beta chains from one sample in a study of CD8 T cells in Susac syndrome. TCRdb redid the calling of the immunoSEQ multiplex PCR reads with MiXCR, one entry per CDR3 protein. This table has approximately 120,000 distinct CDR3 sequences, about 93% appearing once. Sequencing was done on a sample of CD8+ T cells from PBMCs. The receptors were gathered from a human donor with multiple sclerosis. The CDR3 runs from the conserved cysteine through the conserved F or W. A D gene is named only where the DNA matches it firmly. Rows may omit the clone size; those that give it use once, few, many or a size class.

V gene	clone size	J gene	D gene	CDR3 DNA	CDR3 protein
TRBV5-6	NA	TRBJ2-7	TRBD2	TGTGCCAGCAGCCAAGGACTAGCGGGGTTCAACGAGCAGTACTTC	CASSQGLAGFNEQYF
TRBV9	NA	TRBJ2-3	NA	TGTGCCAGCAGCGTAGAGGGGGGCACAGATACGCAGTATTTT	CASSVEGGTDTQYF
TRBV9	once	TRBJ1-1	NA	TGTGCCAGCGAAGAAGGTACGGGGCGCACTGAAGCTTTCTTT	CASEEGTGRTEAFF
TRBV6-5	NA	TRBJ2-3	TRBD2	TGTGCCAGCAGTTTGGGACTAGCGGGTCGCACAGATACGCAGTATTTT	CASSLGLAGRTDTQYF
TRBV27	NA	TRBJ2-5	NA	TGTGCCAGCAGTTGGGGGTACCAAGAGACCCAGTACTTC	CASSWGYQETQYF
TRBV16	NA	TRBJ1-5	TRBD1	TGTGCCAGCAGCCAATCTAGGGGGCTCAATCAGCCCCAGCATTTT	CASSQSRGLNQPQHF
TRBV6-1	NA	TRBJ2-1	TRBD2	TGTGCCAGCAGTGAAGATGGGACTAGCTACTACAATGAGCAGTTCTTC	CASSEDGTSYYNEQFF
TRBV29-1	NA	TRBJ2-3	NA	TGCAGCGTTGAAGATGGAGGTACAGATACGCAGTATTTT	CSVEDGGTDTQYF
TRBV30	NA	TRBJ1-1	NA	TGTGCCTGGAGTGTAGGAGGACTGAACACTGAAGCTTTCTTT	CAWSVGGLNTEAFF
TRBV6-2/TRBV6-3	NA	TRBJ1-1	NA	TGTGCCAGCAATCCGACAGGGAACACTGAAGCTTTCTTT	CASNPTGNTEAFF
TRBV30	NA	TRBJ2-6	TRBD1	TGTGCCTGGTCCACAGGGGCTGGGGCCAACGTCCTGACTTTC	CAWSTGAGANVLTF
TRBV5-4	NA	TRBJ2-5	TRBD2	TGTGCCAGCAGCGGAACTGAGACTAGCGGGAGGGAGACCCAGTACTTC	CASSGTETSGRETQYF
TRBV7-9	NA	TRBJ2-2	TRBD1	TGTGCCAGCAGCTTACCGGGACAGGTTCCCACCGGGGAGCTGTTTTTT	CASSLPGQVPTGELFF
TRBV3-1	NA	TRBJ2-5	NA	TGTGCCAGCAGCCACCTGAACTGGGGTGAGACCCAGTACTTC	CASSHLNWGETQYF
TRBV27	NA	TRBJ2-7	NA	TGTGCCAGCAGTTTAGGGGCGGGTTACGAGCAGTACTTC	CASSLGAGYEQYF
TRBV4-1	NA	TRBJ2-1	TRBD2	TGCGCCAGCACCCCAGGCGGGAGCAGTGACAATGAGCAGTTCTTC	CASTPGGSSDNEQFF
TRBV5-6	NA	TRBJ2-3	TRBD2	TGTGCCAGCAGCCCCGACACGCTAGCGGGGCTAATCACAGATACGCAGTATTTT	CASSPDTLAGLITDTQYF
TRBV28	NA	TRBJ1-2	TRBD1	TGTGCCAGCAGCTGGACAGGGTCTGATGGCTACACCTTC	CASSWTGSDGYTF
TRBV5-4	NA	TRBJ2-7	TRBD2	TGTGCCAGCAGCTTGGGAGCGGGAGGGCCATACGAGCAGTACTTC	CASSLGAGGPYEQYF
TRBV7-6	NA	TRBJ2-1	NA	TGTGCCAGCAGCCCAGGGGCCCAATCCTACAATGAGCAGTTCTTC	CASSPGAQSYNEQFF
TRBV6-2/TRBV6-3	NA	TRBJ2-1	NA	TGTGCCAGCAGTTACAACGTTGGGGGGAATGAGCAGTTCTTC	CASSYNVGGNEQFF
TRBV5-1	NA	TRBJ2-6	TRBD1	TGCGCCAGCAGATTTGGACAGGGGTCGGCTGGGGCCAACGTCCTGACTTTC	CASRFGQGSAGANVLTF
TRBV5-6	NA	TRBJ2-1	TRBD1	TGTGCCAGCAGCTTGGGGGCGAGGGGGCGCTTCGCTGAGCAGTTCTTC	CASSLGARGRFAEQFF
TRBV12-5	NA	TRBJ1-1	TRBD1	TGTGCTAGTAGCTGGGGGGGGACAGGAGATCTTGAAGCTTTCTTT	CASSWGGTGDLEAFF
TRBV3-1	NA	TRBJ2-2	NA	TGTGCCAGCAGCCAAGCGGCCTCGCGGGCCGGGGAGCTGTTTTTT	CASSQAASRAGELFF
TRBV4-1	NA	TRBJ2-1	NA	TGCGCCAGCAGCCTCGCGGGCCTCCGCGGCTCCTACAATGAGCAGTTCTTC	CASSLAGLRGSYNEQFF
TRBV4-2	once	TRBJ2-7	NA	TGTGCCAGCAGCCTACCGGGACCCACTCGCGAGCAGTACTTC	CASSLPGPTREQYF
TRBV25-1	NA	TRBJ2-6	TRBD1	TGTGCCAGCAGCGCCCTGGACAGGGGGCTTGGGGCCAACGTCCTGACTTTC	CASSALDRGLGANVLTF
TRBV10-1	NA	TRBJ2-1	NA	TGCGCCAGCAGTGACAACAGGGAGGGGATCAATGAGCAGTTCTTC	CASSDNREGINEQFF
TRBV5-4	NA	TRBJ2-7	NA	TGTGCCAGCAGCTTGGATGGGGGCCCCTACGAGCAGTACTTC	CASSLDGGPYEQYF
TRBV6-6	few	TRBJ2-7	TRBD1	TGTGCCAGCAGTTCGAGACAGGGGGTCCTGGAGGAGCAGTACTTC	CASSSRQGVLEEQYF
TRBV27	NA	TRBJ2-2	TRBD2	TGTGCCAGCAGCTGGACTAGCGGCACCGGGGAGCTGTTTTTT	CASSWTSGTGELFF
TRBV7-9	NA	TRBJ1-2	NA	TGTGCCAGCAGCTTAGTTACCATTGGACCGAAGGATGGCTACACCTTC	CASSLVTIGPKDGYTF
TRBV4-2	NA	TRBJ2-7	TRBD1	TGTGCCAGCAGCCAAGAAACAGGGGTGGCCTACGAGCAGTACTTC	CASSQETGVAYEQYF
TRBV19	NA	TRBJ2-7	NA	TGTGCCAGTAGTAAAAAGGGGCCCAGGGAGCAGTACTTC	CASSKKGPREQYF
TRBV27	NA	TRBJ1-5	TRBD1	TGTGCCAGCAGTTCCGGGACAGGGCGATGGGGCAATCAGCCCCAGCATTTT	CASSSGTGRWGNQPQHF
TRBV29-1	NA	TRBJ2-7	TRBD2	TGCAGCGTTGGGTCAGTAGCGGGATCCTACGAGCAGTACTTC	CSVGSVAGSYEQYF
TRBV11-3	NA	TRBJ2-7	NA	TGTGCCAGCAGCCCCGGCAGGGGAGTCTCCTACGAGCAGTACTTC	CASSPGRGVSYEQYF
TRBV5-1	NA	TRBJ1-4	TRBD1	TGCGCCAGCAGCTTGGAGGAGACAGGGGAGAATGAAAAACTGTTTTTT	CASSLEETGENEKLFF
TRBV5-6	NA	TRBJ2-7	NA	TGTGCCAGCAGCTTGGGTCCCAGCCAGACCTACGAGCAGTACTTC	CASSLGPSQTYEQYF
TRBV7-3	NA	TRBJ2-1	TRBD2	TGTGCCAGCAGCCCCGGCGCTAGCGGGAGGAACAATGAGCAGTTCTTC	CASSPGASGRNNEQFF
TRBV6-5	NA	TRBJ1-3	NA	TGTGCCAGCAGTTCCACCGGGGGCTCTGGAAACACCATATATTTT	CASSSTGGSGNTIYF
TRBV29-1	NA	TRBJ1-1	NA	TGCAGCGTTGTAGGTAACACTGAAGCTTTCTTT	CSVVGNTEAFF
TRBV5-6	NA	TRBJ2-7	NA	TGTGCCAGCAGCTTGTGGGGGTTCTCCTACGAGCAGTACTTC	CASSLWGFSYEQYF
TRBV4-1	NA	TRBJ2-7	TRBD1	TGCGCCAGCAGCCAAGATTTGGGCGGGACAGGGCCCGACGAGCAGTACTTC	CASSQDLGGTGPDEQYF
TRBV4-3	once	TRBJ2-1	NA	TGCGCCAGCAGCCAAGACCCCCCAGCGGGTTTCTACAATGAGCAGTTCTTC	CASSQDPPAGFYNEQFF
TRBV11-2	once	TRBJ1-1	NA	TGTGCCAGCAGAGGAATCCTGCCCACTGAAGCTTTCTTT	CASRGILPTEAFF
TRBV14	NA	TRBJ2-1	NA	TGTGCCAGCAGCAGTCCAGGGTTTAACGAGCAGTTCTTC	CASSSPGFNEQFF
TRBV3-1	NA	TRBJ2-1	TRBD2	TGTGCCAGCAGCCACTGGACTAGCGGGACTGAGCAGTTCTTC	CASSHWTSGTEQFF
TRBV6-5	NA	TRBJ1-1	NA	TGTGCCAGCAGTTATGCCGGAAACGCGGGGACTGAAGCTTTCTTT	CASSYAGNAGTEAFF
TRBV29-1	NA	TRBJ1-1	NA	TGCAGCGTTGAACTGGGGAGTGGGGAAGAAACTTTCTTT	CSVELGSGEETFF